This TCR beta chain was obtained from a study of blood T cell repertoires in COVID-19. V lost 3 bases and J 0 bases, leaving 8 bases between the germline ends. Germline CDR1 reads KGHDR; CDR2 reads SFDVKD. This CDR3 has 15 residues. The method was immunoSEQ multiplex PCR; TCRdb's version includes in-frame clones alone and lacks a portion of them. The data show about 300,000 clones, with around 83% seen just once and roughly 1.1% held by the top ten. This rearrangement joins TRBV24-1 to TRBJ1-3; D is unresolved. This TCR was sampled from a woman aged 45 to 65 with acute or convalescent COVID-19. Sequenced material: peripheral blood. CDR3 coding DNA: TGTGCCACCAGTGATCCTAGGAGCTCTGGAAACACCATATATTTT. Translated: CATSDPRSSGNTIYF.